This entry describes one T cell receptor beta chain. The table lists this clonotype with many counts. Its antigen target is currently unknown. Base quality data are lacking; no much larger clone is found one base away. The record originates from a study of blood T cells in healthy people across ages (dated by TCRdb to the mid-2010s). Broadly, across the study: In model experiments, template switching captured about one uniquely barcoded TCR beta cDNA molecule for every two T cells. To avoid experimental bias, donors of different ages were randomly spread across the sequencing lanes. The study analyzed two additional independent replicas of 1 million unique cDNA reads from the same blood draw for two donors, one aged 18 to 29 and one aged 80 or older. The donors were split into four age groups: young (average 16 years), middle-aged (more than 35), aged (around 67) and long-lived (roughly 80). Using deep sequencing normalized with unique cDNA molecular identifiers, the study measured how TCR beta repertoire diversity changes with age. General conclusions and limits of the study: Estimates of total diversity based on one million sequenced T cells were considered lower bounds and underestimates. The CMV infection status of donors was not known, potentially confounding age-related changes in expanded clonotypes. As age increased, observed TCR beta diversity per million T cells dropped in a roughly linear way, and a significant reduction was already evident by age roughly 36. The long-lived group showed more naive CD4+ T cells, fewer expanded clones and increased TCR diversity than the aged group, suggesting age selection. A strong correlation was found between observed TCR beta diversity and the percentage of naive T cells measured by flow cytometry. Since profiling was done on bulk unsorted PBMCs, naive and antigen-experienced compartments could not be conclusively compared.

The library came from 5' RACE. The sequencer was an Illumina HiSeq 2500. A second roughly 6 to 12 cycle PCR used a sample-barcoded 5' primer and a J-beta primer mix. Each TCR beta cDNA molecule received a unique molecular identifier from a template-switch 5' adaptor carrying 12 random nucleotides. At least 2.5 million CDR3-containing paired-end reads were obtained from each sample. The Mint cDNA synthesis kit, primed by a TRBC-specific oligonucleotide, was used to synthesize first-strand cDNA from all RNA. Following uracil-DNA glycosylase treatment, a first 18-cycle PCR with universal primers M1SS and BC2_uni_R was performed on all cDNA. In the authors' own workflow: Normalization of each sample was performed by random selection of 1 million high-quality reads, each carrying a distinct molecular identifier. Reads sharing molecular identifiers were discarded rather than binned into consensus sequences. CDR3 identification, clonotype clustering and error correction used MiTCR with a Q25 quality threshold and the strictest error-elimination algorithm. A nonparametric unseen species model with Euler transformation was used to estimate lower-bound total TCR beta diversity. The public reads were run again by TCRdb, first through fastp at Q25 and then through MiXCR, and only productive beta chains were kept. All rows with the same CDR3 protein become a single entry with the most common DNA and genes. TCRdb, not the original authors, processed these V and J calls. The sample table lists around 850,000 distinct CDR3 sequences, approximately 35% of them with a count of one. The ten largest clones take up 10% to 15% of the sample.

Donors were about 36 systemically healthy Caucasian individuals from Russia aged about 6 to 100 years. Around 9.7 milliliters of peripheral blood were collected from each donor into EDTA-treated Vacutainer tubes. Ficoll-Paque density-gradient centrifugation was used to isolate PBMCs, with at least 6.5 million per sample. Total RNA, at least 5 micrograms per sample, was extracted from PBMCs with Trizol reagent. For every donor, flow cytometry on a PBMC aliquot measured the percentage of naive CD45RAhigh/CD27high T cells. The origin of this receptor is a man aged 18 to 35 in good health. The specimen sequenced was blood.

The CDR3 reads as follows: CASSLEEGRYGYTF. The base sequence is TGTGCCAGCAGTTTAGAGGAGGGGCGGTATGGCTACACCTTC. This chain is built from TRBV12-3 or TRBV12-4 and TRBJ1-2; the best D guess is TRBD1, with 5 bases matching. V and J lose 1 base and 5 bases, and a span of 11 bases separates them. Measured from the cysteine to the phenylalanine, the CDR3 is 14 residues long. Only the CDR3 DNA is retained, 42 bases long and in frame from the first base.